A selection of T cell receptor beta chains follows, all from one sample in a study of PD-1 blockade in classical Hodgkin lymphoma. Sequencing used immunoSEQ multiplex PCR; TCRdb keeps in-frame clones, though not all of them. The sample lists approximately 4,100 clones, 60% to 85% occurring once. The sequencing here drew on CD4+ T cells from blood, taken at baseline. These receptors were taken from a human donor with classical Hodgkin lymphoma. Each CDR3 is given with its conserved first and last residue. A D gene is named only where the DNA matches it firmly. Clone size appears in some rows only: once, few, many, or a class for an expanded clone.

d_gene,j_gene,v_gene,abundance,CDR3aa,CDR3nt
NA,TRBJ1-4,TRBV28,NA,CASSLEPPERLFF,TGTGCCAGCAGTTTAGAGCCCCCGGAGAGGCTGTTTTTT
TRBD2,TRBJ2-3,TRBV7-2,NA,CASITSGLPSTDTQYF,TGTGCCAGCATTACTTCGGGACTACCTAGCACAGATACGCAGTATTTT
TRBD2,TRBJ2-1,TRBV7-3,once,CASSPPSGTSGHNEQFF,TGTGCCAGCAGCCCCCCGTCCGGGACTAGCGGGCACAATGAGCAGTTCTTC
NA,TRBJ1-1,TRBV19,NA,CASSIPRTANTEAFF,TGTGCCAGTAGTATCCCCAGGACAGCGAACACTGAAGCTTTCTTT
NA,TRBJ2-5,TRBV28,few,CASSRETQYF,TGTGCCAGCTCAAGGGAGACCCAGTACTTC
TRBD2,TRBJ2-3,TRBV2,NA,CASRAGTSGGLATDTQYF,TGTGCCAGCAGAGCGGGGACTAGCGGGGGGCTTGCCACAGATACGCAGTATTTT
NA,TRBJ1-2,TRBV10-2,NA,CASSKRGTERNYGYTF,TGCGCCAGTTCAAAGCGTGGGACGGAGCGAAACTATGGCTACACCTTC
NA,TRBJ1-1,TRBV7-2,NA,CASSLVYGGGTEAFF,TGTGCCAGCAGCTTAGTATATGGGGGGGGCACTGAAGCTTTCTTT
TRBD1,TRBJ1-2,TRBV7-2,NA,CASSPWTGGEVGGYTF,TGTGCCAGCAGCCCCTGGACAGGGGGCGAGGTCGGTGGCTACACCTTC
TRBD2,TRBJ2-5,TRBV6-6,NA,CASRISGGAPETQYF,TGTGCCAGCAGGATTAGCGGGGGGGCCCCAGAGACCCAGTACTTC
TRBD2,TRBJ2-3,TRBV9,NA,CASSGGTSGGSDTQYF,TGTGCCAGCAGCGGAGGTACTAGCGGGGGGTCAGATACGCAGTATTTT
NA,TRBJ1-2,TRBV7-2,NA,CASSLGGTHGNYGYTF,TGTGCCAGCAGCTTAGGTGGGACACACGGGAACTATGGCTACACCTTC
NA,TRBJ1-2,TRBV2,NA,CASSEGFSGARYGYTF,TGTGCCAGCAGTGAAGGATTTTCGGGTGCTCGCTATGGCTACACCTTC